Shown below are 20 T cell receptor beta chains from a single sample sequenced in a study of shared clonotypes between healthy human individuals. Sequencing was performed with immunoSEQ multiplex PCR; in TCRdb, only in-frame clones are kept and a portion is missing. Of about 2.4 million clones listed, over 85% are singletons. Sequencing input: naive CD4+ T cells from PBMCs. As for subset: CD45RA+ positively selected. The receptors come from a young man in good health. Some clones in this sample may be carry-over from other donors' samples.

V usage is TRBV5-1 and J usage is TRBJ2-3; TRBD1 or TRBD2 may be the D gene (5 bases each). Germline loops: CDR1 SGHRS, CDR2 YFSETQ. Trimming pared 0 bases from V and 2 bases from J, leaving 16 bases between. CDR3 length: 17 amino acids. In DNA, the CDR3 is TGCGCCAGCAGCTTGGCCCGTCGGGGCAGCTACACAGATACGCAGTATTTT. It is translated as CASSLARRGSYTDTQYF. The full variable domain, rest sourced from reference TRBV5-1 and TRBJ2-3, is KAGVTQTPRYLIKTRGQQVTLSCSPISGHRSVSWYQQTPGQGLQFLFEYFSETQRNKGNFPGRFSGRQFSNSRSEMNVSTLELGDSALYLCASSLARRGSYTDTQYFGPGTRLTVL.

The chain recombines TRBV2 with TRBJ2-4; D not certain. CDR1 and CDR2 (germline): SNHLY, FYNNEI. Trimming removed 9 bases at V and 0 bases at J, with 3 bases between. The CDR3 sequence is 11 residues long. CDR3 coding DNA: TGTGCCAGGGGAGCCAAAAACATTCAGTACTTC. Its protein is CARGAKNIQYF. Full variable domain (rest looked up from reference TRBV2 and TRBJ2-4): EPEVTQTPSHQVTQMGQEVILRCVPISNHLYFYWYRQILGQKVEFLVSFYNNEISEKSEIFDDQFSVERPDGSNFTLKIRSTKLEDSAMYFCARGAKNIQYFGAGTRLSVL.

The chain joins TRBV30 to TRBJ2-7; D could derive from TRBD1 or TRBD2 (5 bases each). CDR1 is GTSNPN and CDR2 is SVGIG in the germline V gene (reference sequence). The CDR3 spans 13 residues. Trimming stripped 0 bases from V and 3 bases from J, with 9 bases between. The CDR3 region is CAWSVGDGYEQYF. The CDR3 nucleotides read TGTGCCTGGAGTGTCGGGGACGGCTACGAGCAGTACTTC.

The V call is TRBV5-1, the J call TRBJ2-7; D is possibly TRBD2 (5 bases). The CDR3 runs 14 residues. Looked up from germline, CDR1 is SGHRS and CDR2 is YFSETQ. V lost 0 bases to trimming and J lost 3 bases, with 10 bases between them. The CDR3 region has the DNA TGCGCCAGCAGCTTGGAGAGCGGAGACTACGAGCAGTACTTC. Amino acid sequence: CASSLESGDYEQYF.

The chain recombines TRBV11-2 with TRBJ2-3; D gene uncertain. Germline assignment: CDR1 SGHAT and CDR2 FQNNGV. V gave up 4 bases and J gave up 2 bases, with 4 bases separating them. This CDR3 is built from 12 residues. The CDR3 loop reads CASSYNTDTQYF. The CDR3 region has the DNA TGTGCCAGCAGCTATAACACAGATACGCAGTATTTT.

The CDR3 sequence: CASSKSGKNIQYF. CDR3 DNA sequence: TGTGCCAGCAGCAAATCCGGGAAGAACATTCAGTACTTC. V gene TRBV7-2 combines with J gene TRBJ2-4; weak D call: TRBD2 (5 bases). V lost 5 bases to trimming and J lost 7 bases, with 12 bases between them. The CDR3 is made up of 13 amino acids. Germline V gives CDR1 SGHTA, CDR2 FQGNSA.

In nucleotides, the CDR3 is TGTGCCAGCAGTGAAGTAAGGAGGTCGGATGAGCAGTTCTTC. It encodes CASSEVRRSDEQFF. This chain links TRBV6-1 with TRBJ2-1, with a tentative D call TRBD2 (5 bases). The CDR3 contains 14 residues. V lost 1 base to trimming and J lost 8 bases, with 12 bases between them. The germline gives CDR1 MNHNS, CDR2 SASEGT.

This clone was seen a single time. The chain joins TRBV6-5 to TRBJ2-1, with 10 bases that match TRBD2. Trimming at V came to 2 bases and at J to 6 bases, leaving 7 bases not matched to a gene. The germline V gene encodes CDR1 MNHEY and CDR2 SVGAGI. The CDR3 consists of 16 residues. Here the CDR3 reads CASSYQLAGVPNEQFF. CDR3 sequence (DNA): TGTGCCAGCAGTTACCAGCTAGCGGGAGTCCCCAATGAGCAGTTCTTC.

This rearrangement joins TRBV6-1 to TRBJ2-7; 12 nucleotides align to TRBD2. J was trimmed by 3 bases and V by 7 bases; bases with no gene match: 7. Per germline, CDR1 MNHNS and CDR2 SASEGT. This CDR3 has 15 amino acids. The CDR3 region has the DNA TGTGCCAGCACCCGACCGACTAGCGGGAGCTACGAGCAGTACTTC. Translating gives CASTRPTSGSYEQYF.

The CDR3 nucleotides are TGTGCCAGCAGCCCCCGAGGTCCGGGGGGCGGGCGAACTGAAGCTTTCTTT. It encodes CASSPRGPGGGRTEAFF. The genes are TRBV9 and TRBJ1-1, with D possibly TRBD1 on 6 matching bases. The germline V gene encodes CDR1 SGDLS and CDR2 YYNGEE. The CDR3 has 17 amino acids. V gave up 4 bases and J gave up 5 bases, with 24 bases separating them.

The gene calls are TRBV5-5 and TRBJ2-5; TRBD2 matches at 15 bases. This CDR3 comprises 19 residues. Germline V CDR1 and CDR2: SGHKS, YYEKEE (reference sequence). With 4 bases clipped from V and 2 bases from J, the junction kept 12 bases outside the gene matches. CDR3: CASSLSFGTSGRTQETQYF. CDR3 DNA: TGTGCCAGCAGCCTCAGTTTCGGGACTAGCGGGAGGACACAAGAGACCCAGTACTTC.

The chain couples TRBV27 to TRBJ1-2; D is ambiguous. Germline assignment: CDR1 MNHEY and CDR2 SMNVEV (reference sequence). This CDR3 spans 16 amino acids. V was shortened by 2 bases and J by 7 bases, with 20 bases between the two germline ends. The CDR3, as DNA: TGTGCCAGCAGTTTAAGGGCAAGAAAATTTGGCCTTGGCTACACCTTC. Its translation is CASSLRARKFGLGYTF.

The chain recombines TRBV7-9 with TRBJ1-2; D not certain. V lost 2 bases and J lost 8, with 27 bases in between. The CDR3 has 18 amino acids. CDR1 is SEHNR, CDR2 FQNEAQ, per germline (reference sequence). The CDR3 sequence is CASSLIRFRTLDDGGYTF. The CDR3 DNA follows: TGTGCCAGCAGCTTAATTAGGTTTCGCACTTTAGACGACGGCGGCTACACCTTC.

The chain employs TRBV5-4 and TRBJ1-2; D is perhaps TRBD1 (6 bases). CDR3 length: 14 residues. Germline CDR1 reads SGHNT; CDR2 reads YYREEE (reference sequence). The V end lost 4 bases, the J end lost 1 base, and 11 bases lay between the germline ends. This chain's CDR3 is CASSRGQNNYGYTF. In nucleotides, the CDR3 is TGTGCCAGCAGCCGCGGACAGAATAACTATGGCTACACCTTC.

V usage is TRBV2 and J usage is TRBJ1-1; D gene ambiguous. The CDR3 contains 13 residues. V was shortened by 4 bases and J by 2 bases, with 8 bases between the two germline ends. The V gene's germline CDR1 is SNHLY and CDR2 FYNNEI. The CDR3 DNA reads TGTGCCAGCAGTGTTTGGACTAACACTGAAGCTTTCTTT. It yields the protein CASSVWTNTEAFF.

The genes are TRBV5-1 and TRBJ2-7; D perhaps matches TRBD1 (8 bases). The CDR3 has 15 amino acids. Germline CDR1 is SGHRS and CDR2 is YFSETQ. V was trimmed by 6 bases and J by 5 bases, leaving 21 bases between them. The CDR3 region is CASTLDRGGVNEQYF. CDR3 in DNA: TGCGCCAGCACCCTAGACAGGGGAGGGGTCAACGAGCAGTACTTC.

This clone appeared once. CDR3 in amino acids: CASSPIGGPYNEQFF. In nucleotides, the CDR3 is TGTGCCAGCAGCCCCATAGGGGGGCCTTACAATGAGCAGTTCTTC. This chain connects TRBV7-3 to TRBJ2-1; D tentatively reads TRBD1 or TRBD2 (6 bases each). The CDR3 totals 15 residues. Germline V CDR1 and CDR2: SGHTA, FQGTGA. The ends were cut back, 5 bases at V and 4 bases at J, with 15 bases in the middle.

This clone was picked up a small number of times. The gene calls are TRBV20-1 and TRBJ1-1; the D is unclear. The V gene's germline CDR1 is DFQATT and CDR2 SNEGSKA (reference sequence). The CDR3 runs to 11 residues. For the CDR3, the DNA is TGCCGAGTGTACGGGAACACTGAAGCTTTCTTT. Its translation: CRVYGNTEAFF.

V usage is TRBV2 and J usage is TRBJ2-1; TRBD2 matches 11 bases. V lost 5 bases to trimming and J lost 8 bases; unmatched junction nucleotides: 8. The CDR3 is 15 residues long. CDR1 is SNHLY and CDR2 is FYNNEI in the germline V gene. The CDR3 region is CASSILAGAPHEQFF. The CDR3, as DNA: TGTGCCAGCAGTATACTAGCGGGGGCGCCGCATGAGCAGTTCTTC.

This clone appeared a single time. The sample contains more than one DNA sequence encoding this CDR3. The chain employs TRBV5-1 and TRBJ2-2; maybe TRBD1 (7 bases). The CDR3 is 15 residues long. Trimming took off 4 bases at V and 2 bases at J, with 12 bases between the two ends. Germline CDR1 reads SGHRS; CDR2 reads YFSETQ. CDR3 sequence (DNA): TGCGCCAGCAGCCAGGGGGGATTAAACACCGGGGAGCTGTTTTTT. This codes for CASSQGGLNTGELFF.